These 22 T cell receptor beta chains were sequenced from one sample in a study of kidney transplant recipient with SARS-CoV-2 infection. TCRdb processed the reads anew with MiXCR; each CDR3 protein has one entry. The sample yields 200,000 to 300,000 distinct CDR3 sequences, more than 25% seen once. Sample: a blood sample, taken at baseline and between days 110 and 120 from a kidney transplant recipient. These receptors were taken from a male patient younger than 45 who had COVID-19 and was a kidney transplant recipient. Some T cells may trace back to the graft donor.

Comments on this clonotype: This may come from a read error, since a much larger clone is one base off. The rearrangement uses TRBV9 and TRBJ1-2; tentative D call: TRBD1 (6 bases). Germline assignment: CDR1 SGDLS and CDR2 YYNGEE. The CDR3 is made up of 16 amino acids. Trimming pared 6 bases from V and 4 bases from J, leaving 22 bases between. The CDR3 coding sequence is TGTGCCAGCATTGACAGGTACTCAAGAAGGACCTATGGCTACACCTTC. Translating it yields CASIDRYSRRTYGYTF.

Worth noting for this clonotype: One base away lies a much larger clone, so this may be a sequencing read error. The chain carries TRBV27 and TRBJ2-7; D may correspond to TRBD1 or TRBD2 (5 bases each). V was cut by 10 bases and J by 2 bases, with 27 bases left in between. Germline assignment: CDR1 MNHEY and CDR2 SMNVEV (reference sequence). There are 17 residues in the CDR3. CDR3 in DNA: TGTGCCAACACCTCTTGGGCCACCGGGACGATGGCCTACGAGCAGTACTTC. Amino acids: CANTSWATGTMAYEQYF.

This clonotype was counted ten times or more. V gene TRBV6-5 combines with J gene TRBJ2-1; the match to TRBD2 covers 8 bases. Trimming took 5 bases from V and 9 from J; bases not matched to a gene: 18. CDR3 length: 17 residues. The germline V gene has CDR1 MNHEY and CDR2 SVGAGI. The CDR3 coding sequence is TGTGCCAGCAGTGCCCGTTTAGGGACTAGTCCTCGGGGTGAGCAGTTCTTC. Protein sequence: CASSARLGTSPRGEQFF.

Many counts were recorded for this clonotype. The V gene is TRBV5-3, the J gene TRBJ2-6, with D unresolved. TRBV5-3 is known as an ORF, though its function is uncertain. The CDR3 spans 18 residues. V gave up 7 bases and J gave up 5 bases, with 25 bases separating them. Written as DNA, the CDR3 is TGTGCCAGAGTGTTAGTAAGTGGTGAACAAAGTCGGGCCAACGTCCTGACTTTC. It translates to CARVLVSGEQSRANVLTF.

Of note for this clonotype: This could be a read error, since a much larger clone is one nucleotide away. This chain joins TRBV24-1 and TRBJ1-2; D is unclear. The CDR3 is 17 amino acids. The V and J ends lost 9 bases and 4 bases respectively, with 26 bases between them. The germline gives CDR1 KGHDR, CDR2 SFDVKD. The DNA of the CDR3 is TGTGCCACCGGTTGTAAAGTTAGTACCAGAAAGACCTATGGCTACACCTTC. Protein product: CATGCKVSTRKTYGYTF.

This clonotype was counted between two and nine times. This CDR3 reads CASSRVAGGGNEQFF. The CDR3 DNA is TGCGCCAGCAGCCGTGTAGCGGGGGGGGGAAATGAGCAGTTCTTC. V is TRBV4-3 and J is TRBJ2-1; 11 bases line up with TRBD2. V shed 4 bases, J shed 7 bases, and the junction held 6 bases outside the gene matches. The V gene's germline CDR1 is LGHNA and CDR2 YSLEER. CDR3 length equals 15 residues.

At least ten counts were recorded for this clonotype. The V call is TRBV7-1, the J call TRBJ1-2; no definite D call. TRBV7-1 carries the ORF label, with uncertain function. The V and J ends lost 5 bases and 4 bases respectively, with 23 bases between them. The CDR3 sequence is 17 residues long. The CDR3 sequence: CASSGRNHEGKTYGYTF. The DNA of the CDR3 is TGTGCCAGCAGCGGCCGCAATCACGAGGGAAAGACCTATGGCTACACCTTC.

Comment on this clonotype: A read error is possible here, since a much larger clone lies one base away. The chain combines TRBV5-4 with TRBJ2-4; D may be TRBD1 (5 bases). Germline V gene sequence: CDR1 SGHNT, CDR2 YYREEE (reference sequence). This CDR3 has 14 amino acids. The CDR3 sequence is CASSLVSHEDIQCF. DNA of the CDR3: TGTGCCAGCAGCTTGGTGTCCCACGAGGACATTCAGTGCTTC.

CDR3 amino acids: CSARDPQGKDNEQFF. For the CDR3, the DNA is TGCAGTGCTAGAGATCCCCAGGGGAAGGACAATGAGCAGTTCTTC. The chain uses TRBV20-1 and TRBJ2-1, with TRBD1 as a possible D gene (6 bases). Germline V gene sequence: CDR1 DFQATT, CDR2 SNEGSKA (reference sequence). The CDR3 loop spans 15 amino acids. V shed 0 bases and J shed 5 bases, with 14 bases lying between them.

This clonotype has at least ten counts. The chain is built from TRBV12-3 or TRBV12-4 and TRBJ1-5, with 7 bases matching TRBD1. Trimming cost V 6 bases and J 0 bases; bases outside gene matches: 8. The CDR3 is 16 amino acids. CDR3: CASRRETGTSNQPQHF. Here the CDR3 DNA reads TGTGCCAGCAGGCGGGAGACAGGGACTAGCAATCAGCCCCAGCATTTT.

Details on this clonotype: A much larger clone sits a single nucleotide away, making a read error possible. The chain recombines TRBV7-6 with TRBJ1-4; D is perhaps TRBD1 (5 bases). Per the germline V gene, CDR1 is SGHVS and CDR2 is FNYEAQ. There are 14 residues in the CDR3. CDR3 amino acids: CANSLAGGDEKLFF. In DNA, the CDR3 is TGTGCCAACAGCTTAGCGGGAGGGGATGAAAAACTGTTTTTT.

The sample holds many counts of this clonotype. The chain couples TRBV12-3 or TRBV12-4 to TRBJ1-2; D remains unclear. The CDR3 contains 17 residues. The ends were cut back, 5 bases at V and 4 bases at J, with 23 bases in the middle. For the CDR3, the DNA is TGTGCCAGCAGTCAACATGCCAGCTTCCGAAAGACCTATGGCTACACCTTC. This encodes CASSQHASFRKTYGYTF.

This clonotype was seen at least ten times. CDR3 amino acids: CASGMKSVRKTYGYTF. The CDR3 bases are TGCGCCAGCGGAATGAAATCGGTTCGAAAGACCTATGGCTACACCTTC. V usage is TRBV5-1 and J usage is TRBJ1-2; no reliable D call. The V end lost 7 bases, the J end lost 4 bases, and 23 bases lay between the germline ends. The CDR3 spans 16 residues. Germline assignment: CDR1 SGHRS and CDR2 YFSETQ.

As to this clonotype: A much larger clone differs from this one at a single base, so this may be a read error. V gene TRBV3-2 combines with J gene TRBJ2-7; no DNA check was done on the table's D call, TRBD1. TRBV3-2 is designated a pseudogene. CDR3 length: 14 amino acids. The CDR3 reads CASSPTGPAYVQYF. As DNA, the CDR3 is TGTGCCAGCAGTCCGACAGGGCCCGCCTACGTGCAGTACTTC.

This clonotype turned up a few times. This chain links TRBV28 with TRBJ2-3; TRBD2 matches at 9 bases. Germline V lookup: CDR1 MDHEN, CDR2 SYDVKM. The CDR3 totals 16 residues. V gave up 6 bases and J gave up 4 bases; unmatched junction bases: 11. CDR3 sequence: CASSPIAGVTADTQYF. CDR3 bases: TGTGCCAGCAGCCCCATAGCGGGAGTAACGGCAGATACGCAGTATTTT.

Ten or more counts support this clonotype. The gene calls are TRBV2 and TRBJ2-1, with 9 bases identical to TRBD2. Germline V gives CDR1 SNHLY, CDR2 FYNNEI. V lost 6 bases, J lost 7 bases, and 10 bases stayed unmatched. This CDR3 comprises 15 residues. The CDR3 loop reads CASRPEREAENEQFF. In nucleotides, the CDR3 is TGTGCCAGCAGACCGGAGCGGGAGGCCGAGAATGAGCAGTTCTTC.

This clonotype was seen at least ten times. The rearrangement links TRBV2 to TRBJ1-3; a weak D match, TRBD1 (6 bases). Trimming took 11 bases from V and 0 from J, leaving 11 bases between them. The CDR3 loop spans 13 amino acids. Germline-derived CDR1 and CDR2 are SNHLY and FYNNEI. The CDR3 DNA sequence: TGTGCCGCCGGACAGCTCTCTGGAAACACCATATATTTT. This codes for CAAGQLSGNTIYF.

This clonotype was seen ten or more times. Here the CDR3 reads CASSYSGQGGEQYF. CDR3 sequence (DNA): TGTGCCAGCAGTTACTCGGGACAGGGGGGGGAGCAGTACTTC. This chain connects TRBV27 to TRBJ2-7; 11 bases line up with TRBD1. The CDR3 runs 14 residues. Germline V gene data show CDR1 as MNHEY and CDR2 as SMNVEV (reference sequence). The ends lost 4 bases at V and 7 bases at J; junction bases unmatched: 6.

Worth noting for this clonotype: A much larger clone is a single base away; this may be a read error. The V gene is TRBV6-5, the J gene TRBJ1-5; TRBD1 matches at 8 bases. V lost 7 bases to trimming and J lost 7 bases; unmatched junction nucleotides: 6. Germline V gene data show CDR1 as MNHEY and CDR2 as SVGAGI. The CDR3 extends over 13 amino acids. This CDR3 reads CASTRQGPQPQHF. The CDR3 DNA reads TGTGCCAGCACTCGACAGGGGCCCCAGCCCCAGCATTTT.

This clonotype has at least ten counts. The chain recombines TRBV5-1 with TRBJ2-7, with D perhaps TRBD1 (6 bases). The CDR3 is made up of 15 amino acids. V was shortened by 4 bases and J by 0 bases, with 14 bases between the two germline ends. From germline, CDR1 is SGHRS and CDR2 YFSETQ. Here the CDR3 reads CASSTGWGRSYEQYF. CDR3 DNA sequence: TGCGCCAGCAGCACCGGCTGGGGGCGCTCCTACGAGCAGTACTTC.

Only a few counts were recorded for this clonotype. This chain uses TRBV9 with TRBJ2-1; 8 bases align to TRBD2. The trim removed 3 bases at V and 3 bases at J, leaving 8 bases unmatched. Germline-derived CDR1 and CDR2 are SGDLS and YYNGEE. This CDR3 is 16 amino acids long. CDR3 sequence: CASSGGGGPFYNEQFF. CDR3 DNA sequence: TGTGCCAGCAGCGGGGGCGGGGGGCCCTTCTACAATGAGCAGTTCTTC.

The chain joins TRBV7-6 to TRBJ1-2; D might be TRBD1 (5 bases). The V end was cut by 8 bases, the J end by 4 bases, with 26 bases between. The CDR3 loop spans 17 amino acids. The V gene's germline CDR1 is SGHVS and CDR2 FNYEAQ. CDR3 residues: CASGQGYESRKTYGYTF. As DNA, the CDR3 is TGTGCCAGCGGCCAGGGCTATGAATCTCGAAAGACCTATGGCTACACCTTC.